This T cell receptor beta chain was recorded in a study of tumor-infiltrating lymphocytes in oesophageal squamous cell carcinoma. MiXCR, run by TCRdb on the PCR reads, gives a single entry per CDR3 protein. The sample comprises about 15,000 distinct CDR3 sequences, almost 50% of which are singletons, and 14% rests with the top ten. In this sample, this clonotype turned up many times. The CDR3 is 17 amino acids. Losses at the gene ends were 3 bases for V and 5 bases for J; bases not matched to a gene: 14. Germline values: CDR1 ENHRY, CDR2 SYGVKD. The rearrangement joins TRBV10-3 to TRBJ2-7; 9 positions match TRBD2. Sequencing was performed on blood. This clonotype was sampled from a male donor with esophageal squamous cell carcinoma. The CDR3 sequence: CAISERVAGGPRDEQYF. As DNA, the CDR3 is TGTGCCATCAGTGAAAGGGTCGCGGGAGGGCCCCGCGACGAGCAGTACTTC.